Sequencing of this T cell receptor (beta chain) was carried out in a study of cytomegalovirus exposure and HLA in healthy donors. The PCR contained 60 Vbeta and 13 Jbeta primers. TCRdb's copy holds only in-frame clones and misses some; the assay was immunoSEQ multiplex PCR. The data show approximately 160,000 clones, roughly 77% seen once. V was pared by 6 bases and J by 4 bases, with 8 bases of the junction left unmatched. This CDR3 contains 14 residues. Germline V gene sequence: CDR1 MNHEY, CDR2 SVGAGI. The chain recombines TRBV6-5 with TRBJ1-1; 7 nucleotides match TRBD1. The origin of this receptor is a young man in good health and CMV-seropositive. Sequencing was performed on PBMCs. CDR3 in amino acids: CASRTIAGGTEAFF. The DNA for the CDR3 is TGTGCCAGCAGAACTATCGCAGGGGGCACTGAAGCTTTCTTT.